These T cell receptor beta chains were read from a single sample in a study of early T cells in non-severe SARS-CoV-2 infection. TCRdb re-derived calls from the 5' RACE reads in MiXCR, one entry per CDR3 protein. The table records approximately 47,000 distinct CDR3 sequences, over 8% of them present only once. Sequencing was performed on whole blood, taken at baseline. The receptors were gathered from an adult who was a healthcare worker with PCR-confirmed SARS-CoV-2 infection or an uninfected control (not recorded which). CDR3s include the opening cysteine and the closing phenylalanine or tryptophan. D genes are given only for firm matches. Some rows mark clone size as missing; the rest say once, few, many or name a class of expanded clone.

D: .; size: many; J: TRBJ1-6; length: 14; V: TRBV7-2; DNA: TGTGCCAGCAGCTTAGGCCCCCCTAATTCACCCCTCCACTTT; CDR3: CASSLGPPNSPLHF
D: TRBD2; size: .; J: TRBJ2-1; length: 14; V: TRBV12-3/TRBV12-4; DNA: TGTGCCTGCCGGAGCGGGACTAGCGGTTACAAGCAGTTCTTC; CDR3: CACRSGTSGYKQFF
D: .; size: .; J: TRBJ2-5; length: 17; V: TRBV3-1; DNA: TGTGCCAGCAGCCAAGATAGTAGGCGCGCTTCTGTAGAGACCCAGTACTTC; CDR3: CASSQDSRRASVETQYF
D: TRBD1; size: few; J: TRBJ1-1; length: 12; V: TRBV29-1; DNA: TGCAGCGTTGTCCAGGGGGCTGTTGAAGCTTTCTTT; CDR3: CSVVQGAVEAFF
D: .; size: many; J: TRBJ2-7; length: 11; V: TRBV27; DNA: TGTGCCAGCAGTACCTTCGACGAGCAGTACTTC; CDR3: CASSTFDEQYF
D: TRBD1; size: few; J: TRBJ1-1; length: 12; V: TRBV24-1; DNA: TGTGCCACCAGTGACCGACAGGGACGGGCTTTCTTT; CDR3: CATSDRQGRAFF
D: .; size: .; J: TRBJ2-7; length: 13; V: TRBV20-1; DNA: TGCAGTGCTAGAGCTGACCCTACCCGGGAGCAGTACTTC; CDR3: CSARADPTREQYF
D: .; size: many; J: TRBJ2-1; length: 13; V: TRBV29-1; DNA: TGCAGCGTTGATTACAGTGGTAACAATGAGCAGTTCTTC; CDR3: CSVDYSGNNEQFF
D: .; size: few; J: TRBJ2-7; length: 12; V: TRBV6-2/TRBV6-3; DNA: TGTGCCAGCAGTCCTACCTCCTACGAGCAGTACTTC; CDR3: CASSPTSYEQYF
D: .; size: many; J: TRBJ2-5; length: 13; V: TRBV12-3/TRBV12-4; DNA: TGTGCCAGCAGTTTTCTGGGTGAAGAGACCCAGTACTTC; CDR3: CASSFLGEETQYF
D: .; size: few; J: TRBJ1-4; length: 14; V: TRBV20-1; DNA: TGCAGTGCTAGAGAGGGGGCGTACGATGAAAAACTGTTTTTT; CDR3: CSAREGAYDEKLFF
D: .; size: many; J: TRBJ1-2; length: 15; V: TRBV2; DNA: TGTGCCAGCAGTGAATACGAGGGGGGGAACTATGGCTACACCTTC; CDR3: CASSEYEGGNYGYTF
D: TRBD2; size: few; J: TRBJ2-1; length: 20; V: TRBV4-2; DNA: TGTGCCAGCAGCCGGCTTGCGGATGGAAGCGGGGGTTTCTCCTACAATGAGCAGTTCTTC; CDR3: CASSRLADGSGGFSYNEQFF
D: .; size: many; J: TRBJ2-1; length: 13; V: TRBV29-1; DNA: TGCAGCGGGGGGCTCAGCCGGCACAATGAGCAGTTCTTC; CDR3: CSGGLSRHNEQFF
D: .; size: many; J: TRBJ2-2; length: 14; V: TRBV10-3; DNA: TGTGCCATCAGTGTAGCTGAGCTCACCGGGGAGCTGTTTTTT; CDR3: CAISVAELTGELFF
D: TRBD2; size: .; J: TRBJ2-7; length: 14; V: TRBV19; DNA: TGTGCCAGTAGCGAAGCGGGGGGAGCCTACGAGCAGTACTTC; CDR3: CASSEAGGAYEQYF
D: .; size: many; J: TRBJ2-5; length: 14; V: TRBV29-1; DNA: TGCAGCGTTGGTGGAGGGGGCGCGGGAGAGACCCAGTACTTC; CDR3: CSVGGGGAGETQYF
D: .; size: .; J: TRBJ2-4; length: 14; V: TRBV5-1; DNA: TGCGCCAGCAGCTTGGCAGGGGCCAAAAACATTCAGTACTTC; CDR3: CASSLAGAKNIQYF
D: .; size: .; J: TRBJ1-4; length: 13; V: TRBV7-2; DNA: TGTGCCAGCAGTCAACAAAACAGGGAAAAACTGTTTTTT; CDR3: CASSQQNREKLFF
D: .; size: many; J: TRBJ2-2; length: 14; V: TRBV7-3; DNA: TGTGCCAGCAGCCCGCCCAGGGGCACCGGGGAGCTGTTTTTT; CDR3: CASSPPRGTGELFF
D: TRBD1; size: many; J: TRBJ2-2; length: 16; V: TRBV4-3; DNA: TGCGCCAGCAGCCAAGGGACAGGGGTGTTCACCGGGGAGCTGTTTTTT; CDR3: CASSQGTGVFTGELFF
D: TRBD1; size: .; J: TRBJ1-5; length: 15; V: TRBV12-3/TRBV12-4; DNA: TGTGCCAGCAGACCCACAGGGGACCGCAATCAGCCCCAGCATTTT; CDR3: CASRPTGDRNQPQHF
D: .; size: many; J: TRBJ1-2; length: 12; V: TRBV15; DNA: TGTGCCACCAGCAGAGACGGGAACAGCCACACCTTC; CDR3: CATSRDGNSHTF
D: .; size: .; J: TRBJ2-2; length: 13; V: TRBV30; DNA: TGTGCCTGGAGTGTTAGTAGAGATCGGGAGCTGTTTTTT; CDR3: CAWSVSRDRELFF
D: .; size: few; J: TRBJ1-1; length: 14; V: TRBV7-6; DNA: TGTGCCAGCAGCCGGGGGGCGGGGAGCACTGAAGCTTTCTTT; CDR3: CASSRGAGSTEAFF
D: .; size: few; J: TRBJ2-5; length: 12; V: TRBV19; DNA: TGTGCCAGTAAGACGAGGGAAGAGACCCAGTACTTC; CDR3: CASKTREETQYF
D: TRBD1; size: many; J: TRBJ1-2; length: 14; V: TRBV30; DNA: TGTGCCTTCACAGGGGGGGTTTCCTTCTATGGCTACACCTTC; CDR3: CAFTGGVSFYGYTF
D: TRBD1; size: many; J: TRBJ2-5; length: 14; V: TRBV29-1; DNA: TGCAGCGTTGAAGGGACAGGGTTTCGAGAGACCCAGTACTTC; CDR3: CSVEGTGFRETQYF
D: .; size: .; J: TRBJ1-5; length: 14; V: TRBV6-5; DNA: TGTGCCAGCAGCGTAGGACAGCTCAATCAGCCCCAGCATTTT; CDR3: CASSVGQLNQPQHF
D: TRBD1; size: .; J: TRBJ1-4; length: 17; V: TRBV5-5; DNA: TGTGCCAGCAGCGGAGGGACAGGGGCCGCGGAGGGTGAAAAACTGTTTTTT; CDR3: CASSGGTGAAEGEKLFF
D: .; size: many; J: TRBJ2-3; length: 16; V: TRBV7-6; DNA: TGTGCCAGCAGCTTAGAAGGGAGGAGTAGCCCAGATACGCAGTATTTT; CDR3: CASSLEGRSSPDTQYF
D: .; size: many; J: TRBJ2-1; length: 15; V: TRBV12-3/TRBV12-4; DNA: TGTGCCAGCAACACCGGGACAGCGGGCAACAATGAGCAGTTCTTC; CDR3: CASNTGTAGNNEQFF
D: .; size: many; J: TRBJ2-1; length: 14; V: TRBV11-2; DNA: TGTGCCAGCAGCTGGAGGGCGAGAAACAATGAGCAGTTCTTC; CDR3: CASSWRARNNEQFF
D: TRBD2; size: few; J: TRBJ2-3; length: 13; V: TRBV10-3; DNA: TGTGCCATCGGTGGCGGGGGGGCCGATACGCAGTATTTT; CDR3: CAIGGGGADTQYF
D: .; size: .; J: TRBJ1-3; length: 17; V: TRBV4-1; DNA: TGCGCCAGCAGCCAAGAGACAGTTTCCTCTTGGGGAAACACCATATATTTT; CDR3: CASSQETVSSWGNTIYF
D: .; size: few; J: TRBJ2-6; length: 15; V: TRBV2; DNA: TGTGCCAGCAGTCAGGACTCCTCTGGGGCCAACGTCCTGACTTTC; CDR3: CASSQDSSGANVLTF
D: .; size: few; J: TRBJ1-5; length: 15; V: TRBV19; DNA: TGTGCCAGTAGTCTGTGGACCCATAGCAATCAGCCCCAGCATTTT; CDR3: CASSLWTHSNQPQHF
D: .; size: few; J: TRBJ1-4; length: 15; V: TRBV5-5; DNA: TGTGCCAGCAGCTTGGGACAGACGAAGAATGAAAAACTGTTTTTT; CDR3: CASSLGQTKNEKLFF
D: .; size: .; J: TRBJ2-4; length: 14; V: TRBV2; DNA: TGTGCCAGCGGGGGGAGACTAGCCAAAAACATTCAGTACTTC; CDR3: CASGGRLAKNIQYF
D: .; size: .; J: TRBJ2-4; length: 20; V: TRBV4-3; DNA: TGCGCCAGCAGCCAAGATGCTCCAGCGGAGACCCCGAAAGCCAAAAACATTCAGTACTTC; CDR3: CASSQDAPAETPKAKNIQYF
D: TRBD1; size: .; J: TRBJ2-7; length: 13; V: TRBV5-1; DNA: TGCGCCAGCAGCCGGACAGGACCCTACGAGCAGTACTTC; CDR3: CASSRTGPYEQYF
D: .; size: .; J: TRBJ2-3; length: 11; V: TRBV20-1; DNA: TGCAGTGCCCCATGGGCGGATACGCAGTATTTT; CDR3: CSAPWADTQYF
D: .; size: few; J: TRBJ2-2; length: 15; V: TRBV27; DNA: TGTGCCAGCAGTTTATGGCAGACGAACACCGGGGAGCTGTTTTTT; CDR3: CASSLWQTNTGELFF
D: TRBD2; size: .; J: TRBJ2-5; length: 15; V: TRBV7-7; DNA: TGTGCTAGCAGCTTATTAGCGGGAGCACTGGAGACCCAGTACTTC; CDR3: CASSLLAGALETQYF
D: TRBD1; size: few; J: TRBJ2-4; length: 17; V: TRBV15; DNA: TGTGCCACCAGCAGGGGGACAGGGGATTTGACCAAAAACATTCAGTACTTC; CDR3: CATSRGTGDLTKNIQYF
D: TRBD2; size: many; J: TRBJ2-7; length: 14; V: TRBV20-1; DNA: TGCAGTGCTAAAGCGGGAGGTATGTCCTACGAGCAGTACTTC; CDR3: CSAKAGGMSYEQYF
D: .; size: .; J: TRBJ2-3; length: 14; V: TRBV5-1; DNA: TGCGCCAGCCGGGAACAGGGAAACACAGATACGCAGTATTTT; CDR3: CASREQGNTDTQYF
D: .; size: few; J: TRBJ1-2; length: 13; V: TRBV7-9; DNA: TGTGCCAGCAGCTTCATGGGGAACTATGGCTACACCTTC; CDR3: CASSFMGNYGYTF
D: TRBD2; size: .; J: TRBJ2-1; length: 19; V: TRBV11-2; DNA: TGTGCCAGCAGCTTAAGCCCCCTAGCGGGGGGTAAATCCTACAATGAGCAGTTCTTC; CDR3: CASSLSPLAGGKSYNEQFF
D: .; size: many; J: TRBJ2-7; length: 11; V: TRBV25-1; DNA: TGTGCCAGCGGGGGGGCGCGAGAGCAGTACTTC; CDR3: CASGGAREQYF
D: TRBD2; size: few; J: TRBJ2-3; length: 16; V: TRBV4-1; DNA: TGCGCCAGCAGCTGGAGCCTAGCGGGCCTCACAGATACGCAGTATTTT; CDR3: CASSWSLAGLTDTQYF
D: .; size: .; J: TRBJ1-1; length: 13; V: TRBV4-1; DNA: TGCGCCAGCAGCCAAGATCAGGGAACTGAAGCTTTCTTT; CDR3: CASSQDQGTEAFF